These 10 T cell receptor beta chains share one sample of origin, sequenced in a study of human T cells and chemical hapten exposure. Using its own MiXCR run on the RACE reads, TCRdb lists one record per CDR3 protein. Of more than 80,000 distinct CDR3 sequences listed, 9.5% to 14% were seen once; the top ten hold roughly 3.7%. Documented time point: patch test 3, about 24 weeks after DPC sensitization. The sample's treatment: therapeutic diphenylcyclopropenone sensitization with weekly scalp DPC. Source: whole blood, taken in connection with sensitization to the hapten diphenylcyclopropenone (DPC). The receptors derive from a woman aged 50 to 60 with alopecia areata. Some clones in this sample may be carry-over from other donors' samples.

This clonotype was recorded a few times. CDR3 sequence reads: CASRASLGVRETQYF. CDR3 bases: TGTGCCAGCAGAGCCAGCTTGGGGGTACGAGAGACCCAGTACTTC. The rearrangement links TRBV27 to TRBJ2-5, with D possibly called TRBD1 or TRBD2 (5 bases each). CDR3 length equals 15 residues. Trimming took 6 bases from V and 4 from J, leaving 18 bases between them. Per germline, CDR1 MNHEY and CDR2 SMNVEV (reference sequence).

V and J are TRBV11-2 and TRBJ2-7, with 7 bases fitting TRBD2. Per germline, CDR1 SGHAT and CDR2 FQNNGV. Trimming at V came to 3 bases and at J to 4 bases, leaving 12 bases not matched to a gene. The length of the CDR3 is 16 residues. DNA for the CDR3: TGTGCCAGCAGCTTGGGTCTAGCGGACCCTCAATACGAGCAGTACTTC. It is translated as CASSLGLADPQYEQYF.

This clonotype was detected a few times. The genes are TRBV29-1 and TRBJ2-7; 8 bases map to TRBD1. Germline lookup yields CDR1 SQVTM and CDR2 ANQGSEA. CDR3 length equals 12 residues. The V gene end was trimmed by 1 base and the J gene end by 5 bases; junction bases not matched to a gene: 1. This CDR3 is CSVEGQGHEQYF. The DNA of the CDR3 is TGCAGCGTTGAAGGACAGGGGCACGAGCAGTACTTC.

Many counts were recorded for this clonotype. The CDR3 reads CASSFTGTSGAEETQYF. The DNA for the CDR3 is TGTGCCAGCAGCTTTACCGGGACTAGCGGGGCCGAAGAGACCCAGTACTTC. The rearrangement links TRBV21-1 to TRBJ2-5; the DNA was not compared with TRBD2, the D call given in the table. TRBV21-1 counts as a pseudogene. The CDR3 consists of 17 residues.

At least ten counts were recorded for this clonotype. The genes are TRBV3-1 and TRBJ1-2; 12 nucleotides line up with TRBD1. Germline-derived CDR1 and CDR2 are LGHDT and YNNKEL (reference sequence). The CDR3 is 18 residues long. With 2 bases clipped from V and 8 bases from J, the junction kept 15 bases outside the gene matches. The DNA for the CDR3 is TGTGCCAGCAGCCAAAAGACCGGGACAGGGGGCCTATCCTGGGGCTACACCTTC. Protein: CASSQKTGTGGLSWGYTF.

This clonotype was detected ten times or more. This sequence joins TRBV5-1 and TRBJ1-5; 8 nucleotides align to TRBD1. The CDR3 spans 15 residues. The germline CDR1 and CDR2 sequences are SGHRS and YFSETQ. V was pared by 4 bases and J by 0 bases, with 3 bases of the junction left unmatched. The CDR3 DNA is TGCGCCAGCAGCCTGACAGGGGATAGCAATCAGCCCCAGCATTTT. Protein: CASSLTGDSNQPQHF. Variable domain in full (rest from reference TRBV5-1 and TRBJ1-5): KAGVTQTPRYLIKTRGQQVTLSCSPISGHRSVSWYQQTPGQGLQFLFEYFSETQRNKGNFPGRFSGRQFSNSRSEMNVSTLELGDSALYLCASSLTGDSNQPQHFGDGTRLSIL.

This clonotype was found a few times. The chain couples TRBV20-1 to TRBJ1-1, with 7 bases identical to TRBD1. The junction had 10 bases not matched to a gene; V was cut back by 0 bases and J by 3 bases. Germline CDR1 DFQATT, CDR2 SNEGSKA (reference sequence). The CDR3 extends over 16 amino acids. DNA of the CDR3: TGCAGTGCTAGAGATTCCCAGAAGGGGGCGTACACTGAAGCTTTCTTT. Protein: CSARDSQKGAYTEAFF.

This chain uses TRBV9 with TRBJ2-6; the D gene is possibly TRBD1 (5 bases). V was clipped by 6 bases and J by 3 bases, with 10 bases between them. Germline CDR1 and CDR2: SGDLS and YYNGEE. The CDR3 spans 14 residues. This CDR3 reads CASMSGYGANVLTF. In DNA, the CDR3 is TGTGCCAGCATGTCAGGGTATGGGGCCAACGTCCTGACTTTC.

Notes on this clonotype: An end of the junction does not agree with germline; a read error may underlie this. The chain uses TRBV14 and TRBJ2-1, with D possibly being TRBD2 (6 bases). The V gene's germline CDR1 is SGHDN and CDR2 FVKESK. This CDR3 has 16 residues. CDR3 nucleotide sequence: TGTGCCGGCAGCCCCTCTAGCGCCCTCACCTACAATGAGCAGTTCTTC. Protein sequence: CAGSPSSALTYNEQFF.

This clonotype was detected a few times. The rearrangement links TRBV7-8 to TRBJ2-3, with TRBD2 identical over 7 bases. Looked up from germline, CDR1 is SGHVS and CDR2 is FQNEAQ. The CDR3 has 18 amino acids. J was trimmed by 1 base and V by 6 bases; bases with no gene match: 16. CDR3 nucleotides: TGTGCCAGCAGTCAGATTTCGGAGGCGGGAGCCGGCACAGATACGCAGTATTTT. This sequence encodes CASSQISEAGAGTDTQYF.